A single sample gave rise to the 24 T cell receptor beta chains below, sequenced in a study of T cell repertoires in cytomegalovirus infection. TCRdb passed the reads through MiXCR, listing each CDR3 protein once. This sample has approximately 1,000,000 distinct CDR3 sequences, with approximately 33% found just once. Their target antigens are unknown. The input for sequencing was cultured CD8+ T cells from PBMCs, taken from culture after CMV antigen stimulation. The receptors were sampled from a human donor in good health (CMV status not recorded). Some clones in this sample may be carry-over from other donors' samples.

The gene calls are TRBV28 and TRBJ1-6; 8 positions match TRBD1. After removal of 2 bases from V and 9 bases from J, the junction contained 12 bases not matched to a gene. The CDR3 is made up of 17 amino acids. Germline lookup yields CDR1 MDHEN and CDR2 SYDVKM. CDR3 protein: CASSLGQGAFRGSPLHF. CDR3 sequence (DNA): TGTGCCAGCAGTTTAGGGCAGGGGGCCTTTCGGGGTTCACCCCTCCACTTT.

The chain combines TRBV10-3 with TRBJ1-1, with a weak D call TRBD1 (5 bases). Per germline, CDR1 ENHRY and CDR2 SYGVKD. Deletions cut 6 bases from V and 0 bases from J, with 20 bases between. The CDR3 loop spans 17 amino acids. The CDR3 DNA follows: TGTGCCATCAGGGTGGGGACGGGCAGCCCTATGAACACTGAAGCTTTCTTT. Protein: CAIRVGTGSPMNTEAFF.

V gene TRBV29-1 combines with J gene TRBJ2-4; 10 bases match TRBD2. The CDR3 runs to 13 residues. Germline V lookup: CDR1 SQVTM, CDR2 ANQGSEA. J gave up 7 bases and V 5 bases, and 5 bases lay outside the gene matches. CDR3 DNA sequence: TGCAGCGTTCAAAGCGGGGGGGTTAACATTCAGTACTTC. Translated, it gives CSVQSGGVNIQYF.

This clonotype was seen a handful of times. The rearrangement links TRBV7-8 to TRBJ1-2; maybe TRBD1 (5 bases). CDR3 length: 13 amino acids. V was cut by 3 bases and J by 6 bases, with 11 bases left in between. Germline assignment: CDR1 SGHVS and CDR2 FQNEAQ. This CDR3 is CASSFRGTDGYTF. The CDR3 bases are TGTGCCAGCAGCTTCCGAGGGACGGATGGCTACACCTTC.

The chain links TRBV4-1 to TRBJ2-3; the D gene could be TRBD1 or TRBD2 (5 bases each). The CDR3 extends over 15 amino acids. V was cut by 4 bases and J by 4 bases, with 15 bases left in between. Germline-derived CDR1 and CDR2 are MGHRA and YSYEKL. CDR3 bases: TGCGCCAGCAGCCCTCGGGACCGCATCGCAGATACGCAGTATTTT. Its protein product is CASSPRDRIADTQYF.

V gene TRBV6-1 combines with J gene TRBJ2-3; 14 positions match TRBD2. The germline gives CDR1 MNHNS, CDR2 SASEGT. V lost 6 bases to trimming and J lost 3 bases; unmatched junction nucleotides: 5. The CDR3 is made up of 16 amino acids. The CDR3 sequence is CASSDRLAGGTDTQYF. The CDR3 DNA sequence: TGTGCCAGCAGCGACCGACTAGCGGGGGGGACAGATACGCAGTATTTT.

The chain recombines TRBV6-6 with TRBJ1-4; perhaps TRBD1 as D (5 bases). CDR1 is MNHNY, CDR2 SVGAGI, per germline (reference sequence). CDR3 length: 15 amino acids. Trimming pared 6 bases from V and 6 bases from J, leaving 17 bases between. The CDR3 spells CASRHRRATDEKLFF. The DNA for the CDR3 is TGTGCCAGCAGACACCGACGAGCGACAGATGAAAAACTGTTTTTT.

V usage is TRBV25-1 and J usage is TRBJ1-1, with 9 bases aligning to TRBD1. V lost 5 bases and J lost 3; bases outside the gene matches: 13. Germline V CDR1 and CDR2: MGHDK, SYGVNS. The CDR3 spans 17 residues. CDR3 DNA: TGTGCCAGCAGTTTCCACAGGGGGCTCCGGTCGGACACTGAAGCTTTCTTT. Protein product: CASSFHRGLRSDTEAFF.

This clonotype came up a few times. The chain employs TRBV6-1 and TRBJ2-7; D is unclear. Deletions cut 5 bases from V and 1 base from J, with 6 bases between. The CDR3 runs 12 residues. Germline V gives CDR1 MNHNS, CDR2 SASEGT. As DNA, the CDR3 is TGTGCCAGCAGTTCACAGTCCTACGAGCAGTACGTC. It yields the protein CASSSQSYEQYV.

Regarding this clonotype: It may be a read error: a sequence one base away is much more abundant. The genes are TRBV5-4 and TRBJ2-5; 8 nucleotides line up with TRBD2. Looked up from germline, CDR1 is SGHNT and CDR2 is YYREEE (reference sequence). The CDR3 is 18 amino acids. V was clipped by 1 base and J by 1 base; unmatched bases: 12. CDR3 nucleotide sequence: TGTGCCAGCAGCTTGTGGGGGAATAAGCGGGGGAGCCAAGAGACCCAGTACTTC. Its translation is CASSLWGNKRGSQETQYF.

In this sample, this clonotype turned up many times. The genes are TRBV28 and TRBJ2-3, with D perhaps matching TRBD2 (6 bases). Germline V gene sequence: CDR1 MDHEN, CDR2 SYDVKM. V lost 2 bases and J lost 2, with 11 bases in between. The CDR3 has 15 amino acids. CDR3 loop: CASSLAGSFTDTQYF. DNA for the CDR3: TGTGCCAGCAGTTTAGCGGGGTCCTTCACAGATACGCAGTATTTT.

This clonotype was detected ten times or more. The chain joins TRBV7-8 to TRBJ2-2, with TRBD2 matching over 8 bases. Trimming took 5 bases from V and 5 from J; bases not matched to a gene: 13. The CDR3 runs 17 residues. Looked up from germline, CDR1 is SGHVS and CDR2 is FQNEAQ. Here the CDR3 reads CASSPFPAGGDTGELFF. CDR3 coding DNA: TGTGCCAGCAGCCCATTCCCCGCGGGGGGCGATACCGGGGAGCTGTTTTTT.

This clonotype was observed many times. CDR3 amino acids: CASSLVLTGELFF. CDR3 coding DNA: TGTGCCAGCAGCTTAGTACTAACCGGGGAGCTGTTTTTT. The rearrangement uses TRBV7-2 and TRBJ2-2; D is undetermined. The germline V gene encodes CDR1 SGHTA and CDR2 FQGNSA. CDR3 length: 13 amino acids. Between the trimmed V and J ends, which lost 1 base and 5 bases, there was a span of 5 bases. Full variable domain (outside the CDR3, taken from reference TRBV7-2 and TRBJ2-2): GAGVSQSPSNKVTEKGKDVELRCDPISGHTALYWYRQSLGQGLEFLIYFQGNSAPDKSGLPSDRFSAERTGGSVSTLTIQRTQQEDSAVYLCASSLVLTGELFFGEGSRLTVL.

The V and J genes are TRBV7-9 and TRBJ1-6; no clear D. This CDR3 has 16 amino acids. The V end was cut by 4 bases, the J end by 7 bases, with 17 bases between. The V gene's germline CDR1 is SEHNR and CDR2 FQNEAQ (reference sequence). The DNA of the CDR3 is TGTGCCAGCAGCTCGGCCCCGCCGGGTTTGAATTCACCCCTCCACTTT. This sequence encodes CASSSAPPGLNSPLHF. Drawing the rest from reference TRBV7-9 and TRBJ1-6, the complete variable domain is DTGVSQNPRHKITKRGQNVTFRCDPISEHNRLYWYRQTLGQGPEFLTYFQNEAQLEKSRLLSDRFSAERPKGSFSTLEIQRTEQGDSAMYLCASSSAPPGLNSPLHFGNGTRLTVT.

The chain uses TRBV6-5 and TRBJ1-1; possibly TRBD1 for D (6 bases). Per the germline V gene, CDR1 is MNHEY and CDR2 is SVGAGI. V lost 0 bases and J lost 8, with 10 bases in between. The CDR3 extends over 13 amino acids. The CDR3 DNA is TGTGCCAGCAGTTACTCGAACCAGGGGGAAGCTTTCTTT. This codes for CASSYSNQGEAFF.

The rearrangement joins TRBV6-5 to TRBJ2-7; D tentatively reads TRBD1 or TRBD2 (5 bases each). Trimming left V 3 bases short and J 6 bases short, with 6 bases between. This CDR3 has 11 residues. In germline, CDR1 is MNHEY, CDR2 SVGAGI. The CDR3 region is CASSYGTEQYF. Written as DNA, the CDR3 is TGTGCCAGCAGTTATGGGACCGAGCAGTACTTC.

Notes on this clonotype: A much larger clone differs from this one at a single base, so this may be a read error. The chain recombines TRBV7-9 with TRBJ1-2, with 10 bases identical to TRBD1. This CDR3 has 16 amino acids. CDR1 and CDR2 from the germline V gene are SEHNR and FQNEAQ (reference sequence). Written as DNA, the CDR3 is TGTGCCAGCAGCTCCCCGTCGGGGACAGGGGTCTATGGCGACACCTTC. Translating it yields CASSSPSGTGVYGDTF.

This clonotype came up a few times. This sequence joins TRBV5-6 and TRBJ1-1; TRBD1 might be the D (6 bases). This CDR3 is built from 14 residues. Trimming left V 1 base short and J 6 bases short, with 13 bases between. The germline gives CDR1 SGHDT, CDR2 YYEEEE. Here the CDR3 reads CASSLRGARPEAFF. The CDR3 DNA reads TGTGCCAGCAGCTTGCGGGGGGCGAGGCCTGAAGCTTTCTTT. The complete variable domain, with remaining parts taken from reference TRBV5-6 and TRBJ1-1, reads DAGVTQSPTHLIKTRGQQVTLRCSPKSGHDTVSWYQQALGQGPQFIFQYYEEEERQRGNFPDRFSGHQFPNYSSELNVNALLLGDSALYLCASSLRGARPEAFFGQGTRLTVV.

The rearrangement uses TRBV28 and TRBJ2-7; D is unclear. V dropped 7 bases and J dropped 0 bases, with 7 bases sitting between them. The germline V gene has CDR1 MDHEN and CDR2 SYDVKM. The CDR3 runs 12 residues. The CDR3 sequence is CASKGDSYEQYV. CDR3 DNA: TGTGCCAGCAAAGGCGACTCCTACGAGCAGTACGTC.

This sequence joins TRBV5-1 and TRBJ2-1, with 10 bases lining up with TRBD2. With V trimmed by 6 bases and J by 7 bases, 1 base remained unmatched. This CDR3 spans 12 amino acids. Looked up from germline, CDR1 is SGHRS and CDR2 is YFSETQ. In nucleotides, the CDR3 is TGCGCCAGCACGGGACTAGCGAATGAGCAGTTCTTC. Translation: CASTGLANEQFF.

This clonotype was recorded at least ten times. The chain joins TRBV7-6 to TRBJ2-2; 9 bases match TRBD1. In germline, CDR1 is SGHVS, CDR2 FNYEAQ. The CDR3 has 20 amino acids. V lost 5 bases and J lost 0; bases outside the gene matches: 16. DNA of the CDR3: TGTGCCAGCAGCAATATGGGGCCGGGACAGGGTACCGCGAACACCGGGGAGCTGTTTTTT. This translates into CASSNMGPGQGTANTGELFF. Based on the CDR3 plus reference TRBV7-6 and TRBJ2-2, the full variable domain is GAGVSQSPRYKVTKRGQDVALRCDPISGHVSLYWYRQALGQGPEFLTYFNYEAQQDKSGLPNDRFSAERPEGSISTLTIQRTEQRDSAMYRCASSNMGPGQGTANTGELFFGEGSRLTVL.

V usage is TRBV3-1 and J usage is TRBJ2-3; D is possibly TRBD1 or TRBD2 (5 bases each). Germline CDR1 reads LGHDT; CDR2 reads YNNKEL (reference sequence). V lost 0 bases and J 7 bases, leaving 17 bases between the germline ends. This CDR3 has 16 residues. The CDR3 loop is CASSQDLGPTRNTQYF. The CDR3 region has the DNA TGTGCCAGCAGCCAAGATTTGGGACCCACACGAAATACGCAGTATTTT.

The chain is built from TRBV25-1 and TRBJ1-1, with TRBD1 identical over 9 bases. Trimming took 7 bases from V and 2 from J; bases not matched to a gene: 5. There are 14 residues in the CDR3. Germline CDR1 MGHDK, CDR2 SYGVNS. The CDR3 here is CASNPTGGNTEAFF. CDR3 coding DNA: TGTGCCAGCAACCCAACAGGGGGCAACACTGAAGCTTTCTTT. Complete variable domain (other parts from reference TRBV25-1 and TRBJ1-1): EADIYQTPRYLVIGTGKKITLECSQTMGHDKMYWYQQDPGMELHLIHYSYGVNSTEKGDLSSESTVSRIRTEHFPLTLESARPSHTSQYLCASNPTGGNTEAFFGQGTRLTVV.

The CDR3 is CAISESGGRSTEAFF. DNA of the CDR3: TGTGCCATCAGTGAGTCCGGGGGGCGGAGCACTGAAGCTTTCTTT. The rearrangement uses TRBV10-3 and TRBJ1-1; D might be TRBD1 (6 bases). Germline CDR1 and CDR2: ENHRY and SYGVKD. This CDR3 is built from 15 residues. Trimming removed 0 bases at V and 4 bases at J, with 12 bases between.